The 9 T cell receptor beta chains below come from one sample, sequenced in a study of blood T cell repertoires in COVID-19. Sequenced by immunoSEQ multiplex PCR; TCRdb stores in-frame clones only, minus some. The table includes about 44,000 clones, over 70% detected once. Specimen: peripheral blood. These receptors all come from a woman between 35 and 50 years old with acute or convalescent COVID-19.

In its sample, this clone was seen once. This chain uses TRBV10-3 with TRBJ2-2; 12 positions agree with TRBD1. V lost 4 bases, J lost 4 bases, and 4 bases stayed unmatched. The CDR3 loop spans 16 amino acids. Germline V gene lookup returns CDR1 ENHRY and CDR2 SYGVKD. The CDR3 here is CAISGDRGPSTGELFF. CDR3 nucleotides: TGTGCCATCAGTGGGGACAGGGGGCCCAGCACCGGGGAGCTGTTTTTT.

The rearrangement uses TRBV27 and TRBJ2-2, with D perhaps TRBD2 (6 bases). Trimming removed 6 bases at V and 4 bases at J, with 21 bases between. CDR1 and CDR2 from the germline V gene are MNHEY and SMNVEV (reference sequence). This CDR3 region has 17 residues. Here the CDR3 reads CASRPLASGGSTGELFF. Written as DNA, the CDR3 is TGTGCCAGCAGACCCTTGGCGTCTGGGGGGAGCACCGGGGAGCTGTTTTTT.

This clone was seen once. V usage is TRBV4-1 and J usage is TRBJ1-4; the D is unclear. The germline V and J ends were trimmed by 4 bases and 8 bases, with 17 bases remaining between them. The CDR3 runs 15 residues. Germline CDR1 MGHRA, CDR2 YSYEKL. The CDR3 here is CASSPPSPRHEKLFF. DNA of the CDR3: TGCGCCAGCAGCCCTCCGTCCCCTCGACACGAAAAACTGTTTTTT.

The gene calls are TRBV30 and TRBJ2-4, with no clear D. Germline V gene sequence: CDR1 GTSNPN, CDR2 SVGIG (reference sequence). The CDR3 has 12 residues. V dropped 6 bases and J dropped 8 bases, with 14 bases sitting between them. This CDR3 is CACLISPYIQYF. DNA of the CDR3: TGTGCCTGCCTTATCAGTCCGTACATTCAGTACTTC.

V is TRBV28 and J is TRBJ2-7; tentative D call: TRBD2 (6 bases). The CDR3 extends over 14 amino acids. V gave up 10 bases and J gave up 3 bases, with 19 bases separating them. Germline V gene sequence: CDR1 MDHEN, CDR2 SYDVKM. For the CDR3, the DNA is TGTGCCACCCGCGGGATAGCGAGCCGCTACGAGCAGTACTTC. It encodes CATRGIASRYEQYF.

The chain is built from TRBV3-1 (or the pseudogene TRBV3-2) and TRBJ1-4, with D uncertain. This CDR3 region has 15 residues. Between the trimmed V and J ends, which lost 4 bases and 1 base, there was a span of 10 bases. Germline V gene sequence: CDR1 LGHDT, CDR2 YNNKEL (reference sequence). The CDR3 region has the DNA TGTGCCAGCAGCCCCCAACAGAGAACTAATGAAAAACTGTTTTTT. Encoded protein: CASSPQQRTNEKLFF.

The chain has TRBV7-3 and TRBJ1-1; D ambiguous. This CDR3 has 14 residues. CDR1 is SGHTA, CDR2 FQGTGA, per germline. The V end lost 5 bases, the J end lost 0 bases, and 10 bases lay between the germline ends. CDR3 DNA: TGTGCCAGCAGCAAGGAGGGTGTGAACACTGAAGCTTTCTTT. Translating gives CASSKEGVNTEAFF.

In regard to this clone: The same CDR3 arises from other DNA sequences in this sample as well. This chain links TRBV28 with TRBJ1-2; D is perhaps TRBD1 (6 bases). In germline, CDR1 is MDHEN, CDR2 SYDVKM. V was clipped by 2 bases and J by 5 bases, with 9 bases between them. This CDR3 comprises 13 residues. The CDR3 sequence is CASSLPRGYGYTF. The CDR3, as DNA: TGTGCCAGCAGTTTACCTAGGGGGTATGGCTACACCTTC.

This chain connects TRBV7-8 to TRBJ1-6; maybe TRBD1 (6 bases). The ends were cut back, 5 bases at V and 4 bases at J, with 12 bases in the middle. The germline gives CDR1 SGHVS, CDR2 FQNEAQ. The CDR3 sequence is 15 residues long. For the CDR3, the DNA is TGTGCCAGCAGCCCCCGGACAGATTATAATTCACCCCTCCACTTT. Translating gives CASSPRTDYNSPLHF.